The clone carrying this T cell receptor (beta chain) was counted at least ten times. The antigen remains unidentified. Purified naive CD4+ T cells were depleted of CD25+ Tregs. The ends were cut back, 0 bases at V and 1 base at J, with 14 bases in the middle. The CDR3 totals 17 residues. The germline V gene has CDR1 MNHEY and CDR2 SVGAGI. One entry per CDR3 protein results from TCRdb running MiXCR on the 5' RACE reads. The data show about 54,000 distinct CDR3 sequences, roughly 15% seen once. Study-wide results and limits: Greatest tumor Treg TCR overlap was with tumor naive CD4+ cells. The larger-cohort validation was restricted to a single TCR beta V-J rearrangement rather than whole repertoires.

This chain joins TRBV6-5 and TRBJ2-3; no clear D. Sequenced input: naive CD4+ T cells sorted from blood. Subset noted: naive CD4+ T cells, CD4+CD45RA+CD25-. The clonotype comes from a female donor with breast cancer. CDR3 region: CASSYSKGSAGTDTQYF. Here the CDR3 DNA reads TGTGCCAGCAGTTACTCGAAGGGTTCGGCAGGCACAGATACGCAGTATTTT.